The text below deals with one T cell receptor beta chain. Antigen: not known. These data belong to a study of T cell responses to AZD1222 COVID-19 vaccine. Broader study findings: Spike-specific TCR breadth and depth went up after people got two AZD1222 doses. Donors skewed white British and female; clonal diversity was possibly underestimated. As reported, nearly half of all spike-specific TCRs target variant regions that are unmutated.

The CDR3 is 15 amino acids. V was cut by 4 bases and J by 5 bases, with 12 bases left in between. Germline-derived CDR1 and CDR2 are MGHDK and SYGVNS. Pooled samples include second doses given at about 4 or 12 weeks. Clones were sequenced by immunoSEQ multiplex PCR, and TCRdb holds only the in-frame ones, with some missing. The sample has fewer than 150,000 clones, 85% to 90% seen once; the top ten hold roughly 7%. The chain employs TRBV25-1 and TRBJ1-6; TRBD1 is a possible D gene (6 bases). The sequencing used peripheral blood, collected 28 days after the second AZD1222 dose. The receptor was derived from an adult who received the AZD1222 COVID-19 vaccine. The CDR3 nucleotides are TGTGCCAGCAGTGGTCGACAGGAAGATAATTCACCCCTCCACTTT. Residues: CASSGRQEDNSPLHF.